The 28 T cell receptor beta chains listed next were all sequenced from one sample in a study of CD8+ T cells in alopecia areata (dated by TCRdb to the late 2010s). Libraries came from the immunoSEQ multiplex PCR assay. RNA was extracted from all samples and reverse transcribed into cDNA, which served as template for TCR sequencing. TCRdb limited this immuneACCESS table to in-frame rearrangements with V and J called. A share of clones is missing; checked studies link under half to unresolved V genes, and the rest is unexplained. The sample yields around 150,000 clones; about 60% were counted once. Of the sample, approximately 4.8% is held by the ten largest clones. Sequencing was performed on CD4+ T cells sorted from blood. These TCRs come from a human donor in good health.

The V call is TRBV25-1, the J call TRBJ2-4; the D is unclear. Trimming took off 3 bases at V and 0 bases at J, with 12 bases between the two ends. Looked up from germline, CDR1 is MGHDK and CDR2 is SYGVNS. CDR3 size: 16 residues. The CDR3 DNA follows: TGTGCCAGCAGTGACCCCAGTTTGCTAGCCAAAAACATTCAGTACTTC. Its protein product is CASSDPSLLAKNIQYF.

The genes are TRBV9 and TRBJ2-2; TRBD1 is a possible D gene (5 bases). Germline lookup yields CDR1 SGDLS and CDR2 YYNGEE. The V end lost 0 bases, the J end lost 2 bases, and 11 bases lay between the germline ends. The CDR3 runs 16 residues. CDR3 sequence (DNA): TGTGCCAGCAGCGTAGGGGCAGGGCGAAACACCGGGGAGCTGTTTTTT. Translation gives CASSVGAGRNTGELFF.

The genes are TRBV5-6 and TRBJ2-1, with 7 bases matching TRBD2. The CDR3 spans 15 residues. The V gene's germline CDR1 is SGHDT and CDR2 YYEEEE. The ends lost 3 bases at V and 2 bases at J; junction bases unmatched: 5. In nucleotides, the CDR3 is TGTGCCAGCAGCTGGGGCGGGAGCCCCTACAATGAGCAGTTCTTC. It codes for CASSWGGSPYNEQFF.

V usage is TRBV7-3 and J usage is TRBJ2-7, with 9 bases that match TRBD1. Germline CDR1 and CDR2: SGHTA and FQGTGA. Trimming took 4 bases from V and 6 from J; bases not matched to a gene: 4. The CDR3 sequence is 13 residues long. CDR3 DNA sequence: TGTGCCAGCAGCTGGGACAGGGATTGCGAGCAGTACTTC. Translation: CASSWDRDCEQYF. Full variable domain (remainder filled in from reference TRBV7-3 and TRBJ2-7): GAGVSQTPSNKVTEKGKYVELRCDPISGHTALYWYRQSLGQGPEFLIYFQGTGAADDSGLPNDRFFAVRPEGSVSTLKIQRTERGDSAVYLCASSWDRDCEQYFGPGTRLTVT.

The chain employs TRBV5-1 and TRBJ2-1; 9 bases are a match to TRBD2. After removal of 7 bases from V and 4 bases from J, the junction contained 6 bases not matched to a gene. Germline V lookup: CDR1 SGHRS, CDR2 YFSETQ. CDR3 length equals 14 residues. The CDR3 sequence: CASRGLAYYNEQFF. In DNA, the CDR3 is TGCGCCAGCCGAGGACTAGCGTATTACAATGAGCAGTTCTTC.

This chain links TRBV5-6 with TRBJ1-2; D is perhaps TRBD1 (6 bases). The CDR3 runs 14 residues. Trimming left V 2 bases short and J 7 bases short, with 15 bases between. The V gene's germline CDR1 is SGHDT and CDR2 YYEEEE. In DNA form, the CDR3 reads TGTGCCAGCAGCTTCAGGACAGAGTCGGCTGGCTACACCTTC. This codes for CASSFRTESAGYTF. Full variable domain (rest looked up from reference TRBV5-6 and TRBJ1-2): DAGVTQSPTHLIKTRGQQVTLRCSPKSGHDTVSWYQQALGQGPQFIFQYYEEEERQRGNFPDRFSGHQFPNYSSELNVNALLLGDSALYLCASSFRTESAGYTFGSGTRLTVV.

The chain has TRBV4-2 and TRBJ2-7; no definite D call. V lost 6 bases and J 1 base, leaving 13 bases between the germline ends. Germline loops: CDR1 LGHNA, CDR2 YNFKEQ. The CDR3 is 14 amino acids. In nucleotides, the CDR3 is TGTGCCAGCAGTCCTGACCTGCTGTCCTACGAGCAGTACTTC. Protein product: CASSPDLLSYEQYF.

The chain is built from TRBV10-3 and TRBJ2-3; the D is unclear. Germline V gene data show CDR1 as ENHRY and CDR2 as SYGVKD. The CDR3 has 12 residues. Trimming removed 11 bases at V and 6 bases at J, with 15 bases between. In nucleotides, the CDR3 is TGTGCCTCCCGACCCAATGGGGATACGCAGTATTTT. It is translated as CASRPNGDTQYF.

This sequence joins TRBV7-6 and TRBJ2-5, with D possibly being TRBD1 (6 bases). Trimming took off 5 bases at V and 4 bases at J, with 20 bases between the two ends. Germline V gene sequence: CDR1 SGHVS, CDR2 FNYEAQ. The CDR3 loop spans 16 amino acids. The CDR3 protein is CASSAQDRLPRETQYF. The CDR3 DNA reads as TGTGCCAGCAGCGCGCAGGACAGACTACCGCGAGAGACCCAGTACTTC.

This clone was counted a few times. This chain joins TRBV29-1 and TRBJ2-6, with D tentatively TRBD1 (5 bases). This CDR3 is built from 14 residues. CDR1 is SQVTM, CDR2 ANQGSEA, per germline. Trimming removed 5 bases at V and 0 bases at J, with 8 bases between. In DNA, the CDR3 is TGCAGCGTTAGACAGCCCTCTGGGGCCAACGTCCTGACTTTC. Encoded protein: CSVRQPSGANVLTF. The full variable domain, its missing parts supplied by reference TRBV29-1 and TRBJ2-6, is SAVISQKPSRDICQRGTSLTIQCQVDSQVTMMFWYRQQPGQSLTLIATANQGSEATYESGFVIDKFPISRPNLTFSTLTVSNMSPEDSSIYLCSVRQPSGANVLTFGAGSRLTVL.

There are a few counts of this clone. One end of the junction does not line up with germline, which may come from a read error. CDR3 sequence (DNA): TGTGCCAGCAGTTTAGTAGGGGGCGTAAATGCCCTTTTT. Residues: CASSLVGGVNALF. The rearrangement uses TRBV28 and TRBJ1-4; TRBD1 matches at 7 bases. Germline CDR1 is MDHEN and CDR2 is SYDVKM. CDR3 length: 13 residues.

The sample holds a few counts of this clone. The rearrangement uses TRBV2 and TRBJ2-1, with D hard to call. Trimming pared 4 bases from V and 1 base from J, leaving 20 bases between. From germline, CDR1 is SNHLY and CDR2 FYNNEI. The CDR3 extends over 18 amino acids. The CDR3 here is CASSGPQTKRKSYNEQFF. CDR3 in DNA: TGTGCCAGCAGTGGCCCGCAAACTAAGAGGAAGTCCTACAATGAGCAGTTCTTC.

This clone has more than one count but fewer than ten. This chain connects TRBV7-3 to TRBJ2-3; D is unresolved. CDR1 and CDR2 (germline): SGHTA, FQGTGA. With 4 bases removed from V and 9 bases from J, the gap between germline ends came to 14 bases. This CDR3 is built from 13 residues. DNA of the CDR3: TGTGCCAGCAGCTCACCGGCCCTCAGAACGCAGTATTTT. It encodes CASSSPALRTQYF.

The chain couples TRBV4-2 to TRBJ1-1; no firm D call. The CDR3 runs to 14 residues. Per the germline V gene, CDR1 is LGHNA and CDR2 is YNFKEQ. Trimming took off 0 bases at V and 6 bases at J, with 11 bases between the two ends. The CDR3: CASSQDTLGAEAFF. The CDR3 bases are TGTGCCAGCAGCCAAGATACCTTGGGCGCTGAAGCTTTCTTT.

This clone was counted between two and nine times. The chain has TRBV28 and TRBJ1-2; D unclear. Trimming shortened V by 5 bases and J by 7 bases, and 11 bases separated the two germline ends. Germline V gives CDR1 MDHEN, CDR2 SYDVKM. The CDR3 spans 12 residues. CDR3 loop: CASSTRSLGYTF. The CDR3 nucleotides are TGTGCCAGCAGTACCAGGTCTCTTGGCTACACCTTC.

CDR3 sequence: CSVQGSTSGSMDTQYF. CDR3 sequence (DNA): TGCAGCGTTCAAGGGTCGACTAGCGGGAGTATGGATACGCAGTATTTT. This chain joins TRBV29-1 and TRBJ2-3, with 12 bases that match TRBD2. V gave up 5 bases and J gave up 6 bases; unmatched junction bases: 12. CDR1 and CDR2 (germline): SQVTM, ANQGSEA. This CDR3 spans 16 amino acids.

This clone was detected once. This chain uses TRBV28 with TRBJ2-1; TRBD2 matches at 9 bases. This CDR3 has 17 residues. Germline assignment: CDR1 MDHEN and CDR2 SYDVKM. Trimming removed 4 bases from V and 7 bases from J; junction bases left unmatched: 14. The DNA for the CDR3 is TGTGCCAGCAGTTCCCTTTCGGTAGCGGGAGTGGGGAATGAGCAGTTCTTC. Translating it yields CASSSLSVAGVGNEQFF.

The chain uses TRBV30 and TRBJ2-1; D remains ambiguous. Per germline, CDR1 GTSNPN and CDR2 SVGIG (reference sequence). CDR3 length: 14 residues. V was shortened by 0 bases and J by 8 bases, with 14 bases between the two germline ends. The CDR3 nucleotides read TGTGCCTGGAGTGTACAAGTAATTGAGGATGAGCAGTTCTTC. Its protein is CAWSVQVIEDEQFF.

The chain recombines TRBV10-2 with TRBJ2-4, with 7 bases identical to TRBD1. This CDR3 region has 15 residues. Germline V gene sequence: CDR1 WSHSY, CDR2 SAAADI. The V segment lost 4 bases and the J segment 3 bases; nucleotides outside the gene matches: 6. The chain's CDR3 is CASSAEGAGKNIQYF. For the CDR3, the DNA is TGCGCCAGCAGTGCTGAGGGGGCCGGCAAAAACATTCAGTACTTC.

The chain combines TRBV10-3 with TRBJ2-3; D unclear. With 4 bases removed from V and 0 bases from J, the gap between germline ends came to 5 bases. The length of the CDR3 is 13 residues. Looked up from germline, CDR1 is ENHRY and CDR2 is SYGVKD. CDR3 sequence: CAISVTSTDTQYF. The CDR3 DNA sequence: TGTGCCATCAGTGTAACTAGCACAGATACGCAGTATTTT.

This clone was seen only a few times. This chain connects TRBV29-1 to TRBJ2-3; TRBD2 matches 10 bases. The CDR3 consists of 16 residues. V shed 6 bases, J shed 8 bases, and the junction held 17 bases outside the gene matches. Germline values: CDR1 SQVTM, CDR2 ANQGSEA. CDR3 protein: CSVSELVASGSATQYF. In nucleotides, the CDR3 is TGCAGCGTCTCGGAGCTGGTAGCTAGCGGGAGTGCTACGCAGTATTTT.

V usage is TRBV6-5 and J usage is TRBJ2-7, with TRBD1 matching 8 bases. The CDR3 runs 11 residues. Germline V gene data show CDR1 as MNHEY and CDR2 as SVGAGI. Trimming cost V 2 bases and J 9 bases; bases outside gene matches: 0. CDR3 sequence reads: CASSYGTGQYF. CDR3 nucleotides: TGTGCCAGCAGTTACGGGACAGGGCAGTACTTC.

This chain connects TRBV7-9 to TRBJ2-7; a possible D gene is TRBD2 (5 bases). The V gene's germline CDR1 is SEHNR and CDR2 FQNEAQ (reference sequence). The V gene lost 5 bases and the J gene lost 5 bases, with 16 bases spanning the gap. This CDR3 spans 14 amino acids. Here the CDR3 DNA reads TGTGCCAGCAGCACCCCGGGGATTTTGGACGAGCAGTACTTC. Amino acid sequence: CASSTPGILDEQYF.

V usage is TRBV29-1 and J usage is TRBJ1-2; perhaps TRBD1 as D (6 bases). Germline lookup yields CDR1 SQVTM and CDR2 ANQGSEA. This CDR3 is 11 amino acids long. The V end lost 4 bases, the J end lost 5 bases, and 8 bases lay between the germline ends. CDR3 bases: TGCAGCGTTGGACAGGTTTATGGCTACACCTTC. Protein sequence: CSVGQVYGYTF.

The chain uses TRBV28 and TRBJ2-7, with 7 bases identical to TRBD1. Losses at the gene ends were 5 bases for V and 6 bases for J; bases not matched to a gene: 10. Per germline, CDR1 MDHEN and CDR2 SYDVKM. The CDR3 has 14 amino acids. The CDR3 DNA reads TGTGCCAGCAGTCCCCTGGGACAGAGTGGCGAGCAGTACTTC. This translates into CASSPLGQSGEQYF. Based on the CDR3 plus reference TRBV28 and TRBJ2-7, the full variable domain is DVKVTQSSRYLVKRTGEKVFLECVQDMDHENMFWYRQDPGLGLRLIYFSYDVKMKEKGDIPEGYSVSREKKERFSLILESASTNQTSMYLCASSPLGQSGEQYFGPGTRLTVT.

This clone was counted between two and nine times. This chain joins TRBV29-1 and TRBJ2-5; a weak D match, TRBD1 (5 bases). The CDR3 runs 12 residues. The V end lost 4 bases, the J end lost 5 bases, and 11 bases lay between the germline ends. The germline gives CDR1 SQVTM, CDR2 ANQGSEA. CDR3 region: CSVVRSGETQYF. CDR3 nucleotides: TGCAGCGTTGTGAGGTCAGGGGAGACCCAGTACTTC. The whole variable domain, remainder taken from reference TRBV29-1 and TRBJ2-5, is SAVISQKPSRDICQRGTSLTIQCQVDSQVTMMFWYRQQPGQSLTLIATANQGSEATYESGFVIDKFPISRPNLTFSTLTVSNMSPEDSSIYLCSVVRSGETQYFGPGTRLLVL.

This clone was seen a few times. The V gene is TRBV5-1, the J gene TRBJ2-1; TRBD1 matches at 7 bases. CDR1 and CDR2 from the germline V gene are SGHRS and YFSETQ. This CDR3 has 12 amino acids. V dropped 4 bases and J dropped 7; count of bases not matched to a gene: 2. The CDR3 DNA reads TGCGCCAGCAGCGACAGGGTAAATGAGCAGTTCTTC. Protein: CASSDRVNEQFF.

This clone was picked up a small number of times. The rearrangement joins TRBV11-2 to TRBJ1-2; 9 bases agree with TRBD1. The V segment lost 5 bases and the J segment 6 bases; nucleotides outside the gene matches: 10. The CDR3 spans 15 residues. Germline V gene sequence: CDR1 SGHAT, CDR2 FQNNGV. The CDR3 DNA follows: TGTGCCAGCAGCAACTGGGACAGGGACGCGGATGGCTACACCTTC. Protein product: CASSNWDRDADGYTF.